The clone carrying this TCR beta chain was counted a few times. The antigen remains undetermined. This record belongs to a study of beta chain features in type 1 diabetes. About the study: Healthy donors and patients showed comparable age, gender and cell yields.

Findings and limits, study-wide: Among patients, naive, central memory and Treg TCRB repertoires appeared more similar than among healthy donors. For Type 1 diabetes patients, all four CD4+ subsets carried TCRB CDR3s that were moderately but significantly shorter.

The sequenced template was cDNA made from the entire isolated RNA. Sequencing was performed with immunoSEQ multiplex PCR; in TCRdb, only in-frame clones are kept and a portion is missing. The table lists 680,000 or so clones, 13% of them singletons. There are 13 residues in the CDR3. Germline V gene data show CDR1 as LNHNV and CDR2 as YYDKDF (reference sequence). Trimming stripped 0 bases from V and 5 bases from J, with 6 bases between. Sorting that relied on CD45RO/CCR7/CD25/CD127/CD95/CD27 yielded CD4+ naive, central memory, regulatory and stem cell-like memory cells. Without exception, sorted populations had purity beyond 95%.

The clonotype was recovered from a man aged 18-30 years with type 1 diabetes. This chain links TRBV15 with TRBJ2-3; D not resolved. Sequencing input: naive CD4+ T cells from blood. In DNA form, the CDR3 reads TGTGCCACCAGCAGAGACACGGGAGATACGCAGTATTTT. Encoded protein: CATSRDTGDTQYF.